This entry lists 21 T cell receptor beta chains sequenced from one sample in a study of OX40 agonist ivuxolimab in advanced cancers. TCRdb's copy holds only in-frame clones and misses some; the assay was immunoSEQ multiplex PCR. The sample holds fewer than 45,000 clones, less than 85% seen once. The sequenced sample was CD4+ or CD8+ T cells sorted from blood, obtained in a trial of the OX40 agonist ivuxolimab. The receptors originated from an adult with an advanced solid tumor such as melanoma, head and neck, liver or kidney cancer.

Notes on this clone: The junction departs from the called germline gene at one end, perhaps through a read error. The chain uses TRBV20-1 and TRBJ1-4; 11 bases map to TRBD1. Germline CDR1 DFQATT, CDR2 SNEGSKA (reference sequence). This CDR3 has 11 amino acids. CDR3 amino acids: CSARLGQGVYF. CDR3 nucleotides: TGCAGTGCTAGGTTGGGACAGGGGGTCTATTTT.

V is TRBV5-4 and J is TRBJ1-2, with 9 bases identical to TRBD1. The ends lost 2 bases at V and 4 bases at J; junction bases unmatched: 6. The CDR3 is 15 amino acids. Germline loops: CDR1 SGHNT, CDR2 YYREEE (reference sequence). The CDR3 DNA sequence: TGTGCCAGCAGCTTTAGACAGGGGGAAGGCTATGGCTACACCTTC. Protein: CASSFRQGEGYGYTF.

The genes are TRBV29-1 and TRBJ1-1; 8 bases line up with TRBD1. The trim removed 2 bases at V and 3 bases at J, leaving 11 bases unmatched. Germline lookup yields CDR1 SQVTM and CDR2 ANQGSEA. The CDR3 has 16 amino acids. The CDR3 loop is CSVEKEGQGFYTEAFF. The CDR3 coding sequence is TGCAGCGTTGAAAAAGAAGGACAGGGCTTTTACACTGAAGCTTTCTTT.

V and J are TRBV2 and TRBJ1-1, with TRBD1 identical over 7 bases. The J segment lost 4 bases and the V segment lost 6 bases, leaving 11 bases of the junction unmatched. CDR1 and CDR2 from the germline V gene are SNHLY and FYNNEI. The CDR3 extends over 15 amino acids. The CDR3 region has the DNA TGTGCCAGCAGCGACAGGGTTACCGTCGGCACTGAAGCTTTCTTT. The encoded protein is CASSDRVTVGTEAFF.

As regards this clone: The germline gene is not matched at one end of the junction; a read error may be the cause. The chain employs TRBV6-1 and TRBJ2-2; TRBD1 matches 10 bases. CDR1 and CDR2 from the germline V gene are MNHNS and SASEGT. This CDR3 contains 17 residues. The CDR3 DNA follows: TGTGCCATCAGTGCCCGGGACAGGGGAAATCCCACCGGGGAGCTGTTTTTT. Protein: CAISARDRGNPTGELFF.

In DNA form, the CDR3 reads TGTGCCAGCAGCCCAGCCAACACCGGGGAGCTGTTTTTT. Its translation is CASSPANTGELFF. The V and J genes are TRBV25-1 and TRBJ2-2, with no clear D. Looked up from germline, CDR1 is MGHDK and CDR2 is SYGVNS. V was pared by 6 bases and J by 2 bases, with 7 bases between. CDR3 length: 13 amino acids.

This rearrangement joins TRBV10-2 to TRBJ1-4, with 9 bases identical to TRBD1. The J segment lost 4 bases and the V segment lost 5 bases, leaving 8 bases of the junction unmatched. This CDR3 contains 16 residues. The germline gives CDR1 WSHSY, CDR2 SAAADI. CDR3 bases: TGCGCCAGCAGTCGAGGGGGGGACAGGGTTAATGAAAAACTGTTTTTT. This sequence encodes CASSRGGDRVNEKLFF.

In this sample, this clone turned up once. V usage is TRBV6-1 and J usage is TRBJ1-5; no firm D call. The CDR3 is made up of 15 amino acids. Trimming removed 6 bases at V and 0 bases at J, with 12 bases between. Per the germline V gene, CDR1 is MNHNS and CDR2 is SASEGT. The DNA of the CDR3 is TGTGCCAGCAGACAGACTCACCGTAGCAATCAGCCCCAGCATTTT. It is translated as CASRQTHRSNQPQHF.

Comment on this clone: Other nucleotide sequences from this sample produce the same CDR3. The chain couples TRBV2 to TRBJ1-1, with D possibly matching TRBD1 (5 bases). The CDR3 consists of 15 residues. From germline, CDR1 is SNHLY and CDR2 FYNNEI. V shed 0 bases and J shed 3 bases, with 11 bases lying between them. CDR3 sequence reads: CASSEAGDSYTEAFF. CDR3 in DNA: TGTGCCAGCAGTGAAGCGGGAGACAGTTACACTGAAGCTTTCTTT.

The chain couples TRBV5-5 to TRBJ2-7; TRBD2 is a possible D gene (6 bases). The germline V gene encodes CDR1 SGHKS and CDR2 YYEKEE (reference sequence). This CDR3 region has 14 residues. V was cut by 0 bases and J by 3 bases, with 10 bases left in between. The CDR3 reads CASSLAGGFYEQYF. The CDR3 DNA reads TGTGCCAGCAGCTTGGCCGGGGGATTCTACGAGCAGTACTTC.

The chain has TRBV6-6 and TRBJ2-3; 10 nucleotides align to TRBD1. This CDR3 spans 16 amino acids. Germline CDR1 reads MNHNY; CDR2 reads SVGAGI (reference sequence). J was trimmed by 1 base and V by 10 bases; bases with no gene match: 11. The CDR3 loop is CATRDRGSSGTDTQYF. In DNA, the CDR3 is TGTGCCACCCGGGACAGGGGCTCCTCTGGCACAGATACGCAGTATTTT.

CDR3 sequence reads: CASSGGGAVETQYF. The CDR3 region has the DNA TGTGCCAGCAGTGGGGGTGGGGCGGTGGAGACCCAGTACTTC. The chain carries TRBV6-1 and TRBJ2-5; possibly TRBD1 for D (5 bases). V was pared by 4 bases and J by 5 bases, with 14 bases between. CDR3 length: 14 amino acids. The germline V gene encodes CDR1 MNHNS and CDR2 SASEGT.

The chain carries TRBV2 and TRBJ1-6; 9 nucleotides agree with TRBD1. This CDR3 has 14 amino acids. Germline assignment: CDR1 SNHLY and CDR2 FYNNEI. The J segment lost 8 bases and the V segment lost 7 bases, leaving 6 bases of the junction unmatched. This CDR3 is CASTGGTGYSPLHF. The CDR3 coding sequence is TGTGCCAGCACAGGGGGGACAGGGTATTCACCCCTCCACTTT. The full variable domain, in which reference TRBV2 and TRBJ1-6 provide the parts outside the CDR3, is EPEVTQTPSHQVTQMGQEVILRCVPISNHLYFYWYRQILGQKVEFLVSFYNNEISEKSEIFDDQFSVERPDGSNFTLKIRSTKLEDSAMYFCASTGGTGYSPLHFGNGTRLTVT.

J is TRBJ1-2 and V is TRBV9; 8 bases map to TRBD1. The CDR3 has 14 residues. With 2 bases clipped from V and 2 bases from J, the junction kept 2 bases outside the gene matches. Germline CDR1 and CDR2: SGDLS and YYNGEE. The CDR3 sequence: CASSVGQVNYGYTF. The DNA of the CDR3 is TGTGCCAGCAGCGTGGGACAGGTGAACTATGGCTACACCTTC.

The chain employs TRBV18 and TRBJ2-5, with TRBD1 identical over 8 bases. CDR3 size: 15 residues. Germline CDR1 reads KGHSH; CDR2 reads LQKENI. J lost 6 bases, V lost 2 bases, and 8 bases had no gene match. CDR3 bases: TGTGCCAGCTCACCAGGACAGGGAAGTGAGAAGACCCAGTACTTC. Its protein product is CASSPGQGSEKTQYF. The entire variable domain, with the rest obtained from reference TRBV18 and TRBJ2-5, is as follows: NAGVMQNPRHLVRRRGQEARLRCSPMKGHSHVYWYRQLPEEGLKFMVYLQKENIIDESGMPKERFSAEFPKEGPSILRIQQVVRGDSAAYFCASSPGQGSEKTQYFGPGTRLLVL.

This clone occurred a few times. The gene calls are TRBV7-9 and TRBJ2-7; 7 positions match TRBD1. V lost 5 bases to trimming and J lost 4 bases; unmatched junction nucleotides: 5. There are 13 residues in the CDR3. Per the germline V gene, CDR1 is SEHNR and CDR2 is FQNEAQ (reference sequence). In DNA form, the CDR3 reads TGTGCCAGCAGCCCCGGGACAGTATACGAGCAGTACTTC. Protein sequence: CASSPGTVYEQYF.

In the case of this clone: This sample also contains other DNA sequences that code for the same CDR3. The chain joins TRBV5-4 to TRBJ2-2; D perhaps matches TRBD1 (6 bases). V lost 4 bases, J lost 4 bases, and 11 bases lay in between. CDR1 is SGHNT and CDR2 is YYREEE in the germline V gene (reference sequence). The CDR3 has 14 amino acids. CDR3 sequence (DNA): TGTGCCAGCAGCCAAAACAGGGCCACCGGGGAGCTGTTTTTT. Encoded protein: CASSQNRATGELFF.

This clone was picked up one time. This chain joins TRBV6-1 and TRBJ1-2; D possibly corresponds to TRBD1 (5 bases). CDR1 and CDR2 from the germline V gene are MNHNS and SASEGT. This CDR3 is built from 12 residues. V lost 5 bases, J lost 7 bases, and 11 bases lay in between. The CDR3 region has the DNA TGTGCCAGCAGTCCCGACAGCAGTGGCTACACCTTC. Translating gives CASSPDSSGYTF.

The V gene is TRBV5-1, the J gene TRBJ1-4, with a possible D match to TRBD1 (6 bases). Between the trimmed V and J ends, which lost 6 bases and 1 base, there was a span of 10 bases. In germline, CDR1 is SGHRS, CDR2 YFSETQ. The CDR3 has 14 amino acids. In DNA, the CDR3 is TGCGCCAGCATGACAGGAGTAACTAATGAAAAACTGTTTTTT. It translates to CASMTGVTNEKLFF.

The CDR3 reads CASSYDRVTEAFF. The CDR3 DNA reads TGTGCCAGCAGCTACGACAGGGTTACTGAAGCTTTCTTT. The chain employs TRBV7-2 and TRBJ1-1, with 7 bases identical to TRBD1. Looked up from germline, CDR1 is SGHTA and CDR2 is FQGNSA. This CDR3 comprises 13 residues. V lost 4 bases and J lost 5; bases outside the gene matches: 4.

CDR3 residues: CASSSTASTDTQYF. CDR3 in DNA: TGTGCCAGCAGCTCCACAGCGAGCACAGATACGCAGTATTTT. The chain is built from TRBV2 and TRBJ2-3, with D unresolved. Germline CDR1 is SNHLY and CDR2 is FYNNEI. Trimming took off 6 bases at V and 0 bases at J, with 10 bases between the two ends. This CDR3 spans 14 amino acids.